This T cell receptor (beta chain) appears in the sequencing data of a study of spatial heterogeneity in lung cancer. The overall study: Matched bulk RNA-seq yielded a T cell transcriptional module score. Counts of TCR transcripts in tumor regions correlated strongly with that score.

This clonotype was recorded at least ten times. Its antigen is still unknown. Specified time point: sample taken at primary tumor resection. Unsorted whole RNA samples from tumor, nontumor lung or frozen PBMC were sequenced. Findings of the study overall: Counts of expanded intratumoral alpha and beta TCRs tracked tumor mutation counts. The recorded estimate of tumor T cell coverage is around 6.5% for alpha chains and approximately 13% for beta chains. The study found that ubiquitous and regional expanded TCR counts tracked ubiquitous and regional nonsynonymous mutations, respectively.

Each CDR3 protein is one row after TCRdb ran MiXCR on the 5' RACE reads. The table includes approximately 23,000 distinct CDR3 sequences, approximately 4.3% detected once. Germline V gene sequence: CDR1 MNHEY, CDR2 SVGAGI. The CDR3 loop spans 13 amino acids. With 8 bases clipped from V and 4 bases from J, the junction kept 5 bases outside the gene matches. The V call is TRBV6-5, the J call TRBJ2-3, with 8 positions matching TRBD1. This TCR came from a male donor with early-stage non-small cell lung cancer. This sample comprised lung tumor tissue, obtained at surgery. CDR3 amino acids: CASRQGKADTQYF. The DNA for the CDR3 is TGTGCCAGCCGACAGGGGAAGGCAGATACGCAGTATTTT.